These 31 T cell receptor beta chains came from one sample sequenced in a study of shared clonotypes between healthy human individuals. Generated by immunoSEQ multiplex PCR, the TCRdb table keeps only in-frame clones and is missing some. This sample has about 1 million clones, with about 77% found just once. The sample taken for sequencing was memory CD4+ T cells sorted from blood. Sample subset: CD45RA-negative fraction. These receptors originate from a man between 18 and 29 years old in good health.

The rearrangement joins TRBV10-3 to TRBJ2-7, with TRBD1 matching over 8 bases. This CDR3 region has 14 residues. CDR1 and CDR2 (germline): ENHRY, SYGVKD. V lost 6 bases, J lost 5 bases, and 9 bases stayed unmatched. The CDR3 sequence: CAISLDRGRDEQYF. CDR3 sequence (DNA): TGTGCCATCAGCCTAGACAGGGGTAGGGACGAGCAGTACTTC.

Details on this clone: Additional DNA sequences in this sample encode the identical CDR3. This chain connects TRBV5-1 to TRBJ2-3; no clear D. V gave up 5 bases and J gave up 0 bases, with 4 bases separating them. CDR3 length: 12 residues. CDR1 SGHRS and CDR2 YFSETQ come from the germline V gene. CDR3 nucleotides: TGCGCCAGCAGAGATAGCACAGATACGCAGTATTTT. Its translation: CASRDSTDTQYF.

This clone was found a few times. This may come from a read error, since a much larger clone is one base off. This sample includes further DNA sequences coding for the same CDR3. This sequence joins TRBV5-4 and TRBJ1-1, with D unresolved. The V gene's germline CDR1 is SGHNT and CDR2 YYREEE (reference sequence). V was trimmed by 2 bases and J by 0 bases, leaving 5 bases between them. This CDR3 is 13 amino acids long. Here the CDR3 reads CASSLDMNTEAFF. As DNA, the CDR3 is TGTGCCAGCAGCTTAGACATGAACACTGAAGCTTTCTTT. The variable domain in full, with the rest retrieved from reference TRBV5-4 and TRBJ1-1, is ETGVTQSPTHLIKTRGQQVTLRCSSQSGHNTVSWYQQALGQGPQFIFQYYREEENGRGNFPPRFSGLQFPNYSSELNVNALELDDSALYLCASSLDMNTEAFFGQGTRLTVV.

The gene calls are TRBV5-6 and TRBJ1-5; the match to TRBD1 covers 8 bases. Germline V gene lookup returns CDR1 SGHDT and CDR2 YYEEEE. CDR3 length: 16 amino acids. With V trimmed by 1 base and J by 5 bases, 8 bases remained unmatched. CDR3 amino acids: CASSLTGGYSYQPQHF. In DNA, the CDR3 is TGTGCCAGCAGCTTGACAGGGGGGTATTCGTATCAGCCCCAGCATTTT.

This chain uses TRBV11-1 with TRBJ2-1, with D maybe TRBD2 (5 bases). V was pared by 5 bases and J by 0 bases, with 14 bases between. This CDR3 spans 16 amino acids. The germline gives CDR1 SGHAT, CDR2 FQDESV (reference sequence). The CDR3 spells CASSPPLGSSYNEQFF. CDR3 nucleotides: TGTGCCAGCAGCCCCCCACTAGGGAGCTCCTACAATGAGCAGTTCTTC.

The chain recombines TRBV28 with TRBJ1-3, with TRBD1 as a possible D gene (6 bases). Trimming stripped 6 bases from V and 1 base from J, with 19 bases between. The length of the CDR3 is 17 residues. The germline V gene encodes CDR1 MDHEN and CDR2 SYDVKM. CDR3 sequence (DNA): TGTGCCAGCAGCTCGGGTGGACTCGGACAGTCTGGAAACACCATATATTTT. Amino acids: CASSSGGLGQSGNTIYF.

As for this clone: A far larger clone differs by one base, so this is likely a read error. This chain connects TRBV2 to TRBJ1-1, with D unclear. Germline assignment: CDR1 SNHLY and CDR2 FYNNEI. V lost 8 bases and J 0 bases, leaving 13 bases between the germline ends. The CDR3 has 14 residues. The CDR3 is CASYPGSLNTEAFF. The CDR3 nucleotides read TGTGCCAGCTATCCCGGGTCCCTGAACACTGAAGCTTTCTTT.

This clone was detected once. The sample carries other DNA sequences with the same CDR3. The chain combines TRBV6-5 with TRBJ2-1; unclear D gene. Germline CDR1 MNHEY, CDR2 SVGAGI. Trimming took off 0 bases at V and 6 bases at J, with 3 bases between the two ends. This CDR3 region has 12 residues. CDR3 sequence (DNA): TGTGCCAGCAGTTACTCAGGCAATGAGCAGTTCTTC. This codes for CASSYSGNEQFF.

This sequence joins TRBV5-1 and TRBJ2-2; D might be TRBD1 (5 bases). CDR3 length: 15 residues. From germline, CDR1 is SGHRS and CDR2 YFSETQ. V lost 5 bases and J lost 2, with 13 bases in between. CDR3 bases: TGCGCCAGCAGTAAAGGGGTAGAAAACACCGGGGAGCTGTTTTTT. Translation: CASSKGVENTGELFF.

The chain couples TRBV6-4 to TRBJ2-7; unclear D gene. CDR3 length: 13 residues. Germline values: CDR1 MRHNA, CDR2 SNTAGT. V shed 5 bases and J shed 2 bases, with 10 bases lying between them. For the CDR3, the DNA is TGTGCCAGCAGTCGCTATACCCCCTACGAGCAGTACTTC. This gives the protein CASSRYTPYEQYF.

The chain employs TRBV11-2 and TRBJ2-2; TRBD1 might be the D (5 bases). Between the trimmed V and J ends, which lost 4 bases and 8 bases, there was a span of 11 bases. The CDR3 runs to 13 residues. The germline CDR1 and CDR2 sequences are SGHAT and FQNNGV. CDR3 region: CASSSRQRGELFF. The DNA of the CDR3 is TGTGCCAGCAGCTCAAGACAGAGGGGGGAGCTGTTTTTT.

This rearrangement joins TRBV9 to TRBJ2-3; D may be TRBD1 (6 bases). The CDR3 runs 17 residues. Germline loops: CDR1 SGDLS, CDR2 YYNGEE. V dropped 3 bases and J dropped 1 base, with 18 bases sitting between them. In DNA form, the CDR3 reads TGTGCCAGCAGCGAGGACAGTTCATATACGCGCACAGATACGCAGTATTTT. Translation: CASSEDSSYTRTDTQYF.

The chain links TRBV28 to TRBJ1-5; D uncertain. CDR3 length equals 13 residues. The germline V and J ends were trimmed by 10 bases and 3 bases, with 13 bases remaining between them. Germline CDR1 is MDHEN and CDR2 is SYDVKM. CDR3 in DNA: TGTGCCATAGGCAGGACTTTCAATCAGCCCCAGCATTTT. Its protein product is CAIGRTFNQPQHF.

This chain links TRBV7-9 with TRBJ1-4; TRBD1 is a possible D gene (5 bases). Trimming left V 2 bases short and J 7 bases short, with 17 bases between. CDR1 and CDR2 (germline): SEHNR, FQNEAQ (reference sequence). The CDR3 totals 16 residues. The CDR3 DNA follows: TGTGCCAGCAGCTTATCAGGGACCGGGGGGACTGAAAAACTGTTTTTT. Residues: CASSLSGTGGTEKLFF. The full variable domain, completed using reference TRBV7-9 and TRBJ1-4, is DTGVSQNPRHKITKRGQNVTFRCDPISEHNRLYWYRQTLGQGPEFLTYFQNEAQLEKSRLLSDRFSAERPKGSFSTLEIQRTEQGDSAMYLCASSLSGTGGTEKLFFGSGTQLSVL.

This rearrangement joins TRBV19 to TRBJ2-7; a weak D match, TRBD1 (5 bases). Germline CDR1 and CDR2: LNHDA and SQIVND (reference sequence). V lost 10 bases, J lost 1 base, and 14 bases lay in between. This CDR3 contains 13 residues. The CDR3 nucleotides are TGTGCCACCGCATTGGCAGGGTCCTACGAGCAGTACTTC. Protein sequence: CATALAGSYEQYF.

This sequence joins TRBV10-3 and TRBJ2-5, with D perhaps matching TRBD1 (5 bases). V lost 7 bases, J lost 3 bases, and 9 bases lay in between. This CDR3 is built from 12 residues. The germline CDR1 and CDR2 sequences are ENHRY and SYGVKD. Here the CDR3 reads CAIKGAEETQYF. The CDR3 bases are TGTGCCATCAAAGGGGCGGAAGAGACCCAGTACTTC.

The rearrangement links TRBV7-8 to TRBJ1-5; D unclear. From germline, CDR1 is SGHVS and CDR2 FQNEAQ. V lost 0 bases, J lost 9 bases, and 21 bases lay in between. This CDR3 is built from 17 residues. This CDR3 is CASSLARGGPTLSPQHF. CDR3 nucleotides: TGTGCCAGCAGCTTAGCGCGTGGAGGACCAACTTTGTCGCCCCAGCATTTT.

The sample holds a few counts of this clone. The chain carries TRBV5-1 and TRBJ1-3, with 7 bases identical to TRBD1. Looked up from germline, CDR1 is SGHRS and CDR2 is YFSETQ. CDR3 length: 16 residues. V was pared by 4 bases and J by 2 bases, with 9 bases of the junction left unmatched. CDR3 nucleotide sequence: TGCGCCAGCAGCAACCTCCCGACAGGGACTGGAAACACCATATATTTT. Encoded protein: CASSNLPTGTGNTIYF.

The chain employs TRBV11-2 and TRBJ2-5; 8 bases are a match to TRBD2. This CDR3 has 14 residues. Germline CDR1 and CDR2: SGHAT and FQNNGV. V shed 7 bases and J 5 bases; nucleotides not matched to a gene: 9. The CDR3 nucleotides are TGTGCCAGCAATTCCGGGGGGGCCGGGGAGACCCAGTACTTC. Translating gives CASNSGGAGETQYF.

The chain joins TRBV2 to TRBJ1-3; TRBD1 might be the D (6 bases). Trimming shortened V by 5 bases and J by 0 bases, and 11 bases separated the two germline ends. CDR1 SNHLY and CDR2 FYNNEI come from the germline V gene. This CDR3 spans 15 amino acids. The CDR3 nucleotides read TGTGCCAGCAGTACGGACAGTTTCTCTGGAAACACCATATATTTT. As protein: CASSTDSFSGNTIYF.

This chain links TRBV11-2 with TRBJ1-1; tentative D call: TRBD1 (5 bases). CDR1 and CDR2 from the germline V gene are SGHAT and FQNNGV. The CDR3 totals 15 residues. With 1 base removed from V and 4 bases from J, the gap between germline ends came to 13 bases. The DNA of the CDR3 is TGTGCCAGCAGCTTAGTGGGCCTCGGGGGCACTGAAGCTTTCTTT. Residues: CASSLVGLGGTEAFF.

The V gene is TRBV28, the J gene TRBJ2-3; 11 nucleotides agree with TRBD1. Germline V CDR1 and CDR2: MDHEN, SYDVKM. The CDR3 spans 13 residues. V gave up 8 bases and J gave up 5 bases; unmatched junction bases: 3. The CDR3 loop reads CASGQGALDTQYF. The DNA of the CDR3 is TGTGCCAGCGGACAGGGGGCTTTAGATACGCAGTATTTT.

Concerning this clone itself: The sample contains more than one DNA sequence encoding this CDR3. V and J are TRBV30 and TRBJ2-3; 10 bases are a match to TRBD2. The ends lost 2 bases at V and 1 base at J; junction bases unmatched: 0. This CDR3 is 14 amino acids long. Germline V gives CDR1 GTSNPN, CDR2 SVGIG (reference sequence). The CDR3 region has the DNA TGTGCCTGGAGTCTAGCGGGGGGCACAGATACGCAGTATTTT. It encodes CAWSLAGGTDTQYF.

V gene TRBV7-9 combines with J gene TRBJ2-1, with D maybe TRBD1 (6 bases). This CDR3 contains 13 residues. The germline gives CDR1 SEHNR, CDR2 FQNEAQ (reference sequence). The V and J ends lost 2 bases and 8 bases respectively, with 10 bases between them. CDR3: CASSLSGADEQFF. DNA of the CDR3: TGTGCCAGCAGCTTATCAGGGGCAGATGAGCAGTTCTTC. Drawing the rest from reference TRBV7-9 and TRBJ2-1, the complete variable domain is DTGVSQNPRHKITKRGQNVTFRCDPISEHNRLYWYRQTLGQGPEFLTYFQNEAQLEKSRLLSDRFSAERPKGSFSTLEIQRTEQGDSAMYLCASSLSGADEQFFGPGTRLTVL.

With regard to this clone: Other DNA sequences within the sample encode an identical CDR3. V usage is TRBV30 and J usage is TRBJ1-5; tentatively, D is TRBD1 (6 bases). V was pared by 3 bases and J by 4 bases, with 13 bases between. This CDR3 region has 14 residues. Germline assignment: CDR1 GTSNPN and CDR2 SVGIG (reference sequence). In DNA form, the CDR3 reads TGTGCCTGGAGCGTCCAGGGGTTTAATCAGCCCCAGCATTTT. Its protein product is CAWSVQGFNQPQHF. The variable domain in full, completed from reference TRBV30 and TRBJ1-5, reads SQTIHQWPATLVQPVGSPLSLECTVEGTSNPNLYWYRQAAGRGLQLLFYSVGIGQISSEVPQNLSASRPQDRQFILSSKKLLLSDSGFYLCAWSVQGFNQPQHFGDGTRLSIL.

The gene calls are TRBV19 and TRBJ2-3; D gene uncertain. V lost 7 bases and J 0 bases, leaving 11 bases between the germline ends. Germline CDR1 and CDR2: LNHDA and SQIVND (reference sequence). The CDR3 is made up of 14 amino acids. The CDR3 DNA follows: TGTGCCAGTAATTCTGGTCGTAGCACAGATACGCAGTATTTT. This sequence encodes CASNSGRSTDTQYF. Drawing the rest from reference TRBV19 and TRBJ2-3, the complete variable domain is DGGITQSPKYLFRKEGQNVTLSCEQNLNHDAMYWYRQDPGQGLRLIYYSQIVNDFQKGDIAEGYSVSREKKESFPLTVTSAQKNPTAFYLCASNSGRSTDTQYFGPGTRLTVL.

The chain uses TRBV4-2 and TRBJ1-2; D uncertain. V lost 5 bases, J lost 1 base, and 11 bases lay in between. The germline V gene has CDR1 LGHNA and CDR2 YNFKEQ. The CDR3 is made up of 14 amino acids. CDR3 amino acids: CASSLAMDNYGYTF. The CDR3 coding sequence is TGTGCCAGCAGCTTGGCCATGGATAACTATGGCTACACCTTC.

The chain recombines TRBV19 with TRBJ2-3; D ambiguous. The germline gives CDR1 LNHDA, CDR2 SQIVND (reference sequence). The V and J ends lost 4 bases and 3 bases respectively, with 5 bases between them. The CDR3 is 12 residues long. The CDR3 protein is CASSTKTDTQYF. For the CDR3, the DNA is TGTGCCAGTAGTACGAAGACAGATACGCAGTATTTT.

V gene TRBV5-8 combines with J gene TRBJ1-5; 9 bases are shared with TRBD1. Trimming took 1 base from V and 0 from J; bases not matched to a gene: 8. Germline CDR1 is SGHTS and CDR2 is YDEGEE. The CDR3 is made up of 18 amino acids. CDR3 amino acids: CASSLMKWTGVSNQPQHF. The CDR3 DNA reads as TGTGCCAGCAGCTTGATGAAGTGGACAGGGGTTAGCAATCAGCCCCAGCATTTT.

This clone was picked up one time. The V and J genes are TRBV7-2 and TRBJ2-3; possibly TRBD1 or TRBD2 for D (6 bases each). The CDR3 spans 15 residues. Germline V gene lookup returns CDR1 SGHTA and CDR2 FQGNSA. V was cut by 7 bases and J by 4 bases, with 18 bases left in between. The CDR3 region is CASNGGGSRSDTQYF. Here the CDR3 DNA reads TGTGCCAGCAACGGAGGGGGGAGTCGGTCAGATACGCAGTATTTT.

Of note for this clone: The sample carries other DNA sequences with the same CDR3. V usage is TRBV18 and J usage is TRBJ2-3, with D possibly being TRBD1 (5 bases). The V gene's germline CDR1 is KGHSH and CDR2 LQKENI. The CDR3 has 13 amino acids. V lost 3 bases and J 4 bases, leaving 8 bases between the germline ends. The CDR3 here is CASSPLGADTQYF. The DNA of the CDR3 is TGTGCCAGCTCACCCCTAGGGGCAGATACGCAGTATTTT.